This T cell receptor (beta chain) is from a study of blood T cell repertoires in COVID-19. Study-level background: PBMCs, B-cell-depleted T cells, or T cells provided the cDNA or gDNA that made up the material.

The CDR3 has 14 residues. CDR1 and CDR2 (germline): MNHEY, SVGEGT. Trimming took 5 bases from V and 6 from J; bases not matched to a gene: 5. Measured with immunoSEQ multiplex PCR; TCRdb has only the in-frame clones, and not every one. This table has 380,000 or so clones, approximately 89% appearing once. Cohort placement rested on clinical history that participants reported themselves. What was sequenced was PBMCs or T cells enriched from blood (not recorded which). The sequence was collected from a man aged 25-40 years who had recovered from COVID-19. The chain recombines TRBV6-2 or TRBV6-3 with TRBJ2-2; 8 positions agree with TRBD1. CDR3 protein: CASSNNRGAGELFF. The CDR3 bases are TGTGCCAGCAGTAATAACAGGGGGGCCGGGGAGCTGTTTTTT.